Below, 28 T cell receptor beta chains from the same sample are listed, as sequenced in a study of T cell responses to AZD1222 COVID-19 vaccine. The protocol was immunoSEQ multiplex PCR, while the TCRdb copy is restricted to in-frame clones and leaves out a portion. The profile shows around 150,000 clones, 92% of them singletons. The material was peripheral blood, obtained 28 days after the second AZD1222 dose. The receptors were sampled from an adult who received the AZD1222 COVID-19 vaccine.

This clone was seen a single time. This rearrangement joins TRBV5-1 to TRBJ1-2; 7 positions match TRBD1. The CDR3 runs to 14 residues. CDR1 is SGHRS and CDR2 is YFSETQ in the germline V gene. V lost 3 bases, J lost 4 bases, and 6 bases stayed unmatched. The CDR3 loop reads CASSWGQTPYGYTF. In nucleotides, the CDR3 is TGCGCCAGCAGCTGGGGACAGACTCCCTATGGCTACACCTTC.

The V and J genes are TRBV19 and TRBJ1-4; no definite D call. Germline V gene sequence: CDR1 LNHDA, CDR2 SQIVND (reference sequence). This CDR3 has 11 amino acids. Deletions cut 4 bases from V and 8 bases from J, with 5 bases between. The CDR3 is CASSKSEKLFF. The CDR3 region has the DNA TGTGCCAGTAGTAAATCGGAAAAACTGTTTTTT.

V usage is TRBV7-2 and J usage is TRBJ1-2; D unresolved. The V gene lost 6 bases and the J gene lost 4 bases, with 15 bases spanning the gap. The CDR3 is 14 amino acids. In germline, CDR1 is SGHTA, CDR2 FQGNSA. CDR3 region: CASRMGALTYGYTF. The CDR3 DNA reads TGTGCCAGCAGGATGGGAGCGCTTACCTATGGCTACACCTTC.

The V call is TRBV5-1, the J call TRBJ1-2, with D maybe TRBD1 (5 bases). Per germline, CDR1 SGHRS and CDR2 YFSETQ. V was clipped by 1 base and J by 8 bases, with 15 bases between them. The CDR3 extends over 14 amino acids. The CDR3 spells CASSLPRADGGYTF. Written as DNA, the CDR3 is TGCGCCAGCAGCTTGCCCAGGGCCGATGGCGGCTACACCTTC.

The gene calls are TRBV30 and TRBJ1-4; 10 bases line up with TRBD1. V lost 4 bases and J lost 6; bases outside the gene matches: 5. Germline V lookup: CDR1 GTSNPN, CDR2 SVGIG (reference sequence). The CDR3 has 14 amino acids. CDR3 sequence (DNA): TGTGCCTGGATGCCGGGACAGGGGCATGAAAAACTGTTTTTT. It is translated as CAWMPGQGHEKLFF.

This chain joins TRBV28 and TRBJ1-5; 7 bases fit TRBD1. Trimming at V came to 4 bases and at J to 2 bases, leaving 5 bases not matched to a gene. The CDR3 is 15 residues long. Per the germline V gene, CDR1 is MDHEN and CDR2 is SYDVKM. The CDR3 sequence: CASSSTTGGNQPQHF. The CDR3, as DNA: TGTGCCAGCAGTTCAACTACAGGGGGCAATCAGCCCCAGCATTTT. Full variable domain (outside the CDR3, taken from reference TRBV28 and TRBJ1-5): DVKVTQSSRYLVKRTGEKVFLECVQDMDHENMFWYRQDPGLGLRLIYFSYDVKMKEKGDIPEGYSVSREKKERFSLILESASTNQTSMYLCASSSTTGGNQPQHFGDGTRLSIL.

This chain links TRBV10-1 with TRBJ1-5; maybe TRBD1 (5 bases). V gave up 10 bases and J gave up 5 bases, with 12 bases separating them. This CDR3 contains 12 residues. Germline V gene sequence: CDR1 WNHNN, CDR2 SYGVQD (reference sequence). The CDR3 loop is CATPGVHQPQHF. The CDR3, as DNA: TGCGCCACTCCGGGGGTTCATCAGCCCCAGCATTTT.

CDR3 nucleotide sequence: TGTGCCACCAGCAGAGAGGCGTGGATGGGCGAGCAGTACTTC. Translation gives CATSREAWMGEQYF. V is TRBV15 and J is TRBJ2-7; no reliable D call. V was cut by 0 bases and J by 6 bases, with 12 bases left in between. Per germline, CDR1 LNHNV and CDR2 YYDKDF (reference sequence). CDR3 size: 14 residues.

The chain employs TRBV5-4 and TRBJ2-3; D might be TRBD1 (6 bases). V lost 1 base to trimming and J lost 3 bases, with 15 bases between them. Looked up from germline, CDR1 is SGHNT and CDR2 is YYREEE (reference sequence). The CDR3 loop spans 16 amino acids. The CDR3 region has the DNA TGTGCCAGCAGCTTGAAAGGGGCAGGGGCAACAGATACGCAGTATTTT. Translation: CASSLKGAGATDTQYF.

This CDR3 is CASGGTENSPLHF. The CDR3 DNA reads TGTGCCAGCGGGGGGACGGAGAATTCACCCCTCCACTTT. The chain recombines TRBV6-5 with TRBJ1-6, with D possibly matching TRBD1 (5 bases). Germline CDR1 is MNHEY and CDR2 is SVGAGI. The CDR3 has 13 amino acids. V lost 8 bases to trimming and J lost 7 bases, with 12 bases between them.

V usage is TRBV10-3 and J usage is TRBJ1-1; D uncertain. CDR1 ENHRY and CDR2 SYGVKD come from the germline V gene. V lost 6 bases and J 3 bases, leaving 14 bases between the germline ends. CDR3 length: 14 amino acids. The CDR3 DNA sequence: TGTGCCATCAGCCACGGACCTACGGACACTGAAGCTTTCTTT. Protein: CAISHGPTDTEAFF.

V is TRBV6-6 and J is TRBJ1-1, with D tentatively TRBD1 (5 bases). The CDR3 covers 15 residues. The germline V gene encodes CDR1 MNHNY and CDR2 SVGAGI (reference sequence). Trimming left V 4 bases short and J 5 bases short, with 17 bases between. CDR3 protein: CASSLFRDGNTEAFF. CDR3 DNA sequence: TGTGCCAGCAGTTTATTCCGGGACGGAAATACTGAAGCTTTCTTT.

The rearrangement links TRBV3-1 (or the pseudogene TRBV3-2) to TRBJ2-4, with TRBD1 matching 10 bases. From germline, CDR1 is LGHDT and CDR2 YNNKEL (reference sequence). V dropped 4 bases and J dropped 9; count of bases not matched to a gene: 3. There are 13 residues in the CDR3. The CDR3 DNA reads TGTGCCAGCAGCCTAAGACAGGGGGCCATTCAGTACTTC. It yields the protein CASSLRQGAIQYF.

The chain links TRBV28 to TRBJ1-4, with 9 bases that match TRBD1. Germline-derived CDR1 and CDR2 are MDHEN and SYDVKM. This CDR3 has 15 amino acids. J was trimmed by 8 bases and V by 3 bases; bases with no gene match: 7. The CDR3 coding sequence is TGTGCCAGCAGTTTGCCCGGGACAGGGCGAGAAAAACTGTTTTTT. Its translation: CASSLPGTGREKLFF.

The chain links TRBV5-1 to TRBJ2-7; 9 positions agree with TRBD1. This CDR3 region has 15 residues. Germline V CDR1 and CDR2: SGHRS, YFSETQ. Germline trimming cut 0 bases from V and 5 bases from J; bases unmatched to any gene: 6. The CDR3 reads CASSLGGDRVHEQYF. In DNA, the CDR3 is TGCGCCAGCAGCTTGGGTGGGGACAGGGTCCACGAGCAGTACTTC.

In DNA, the CDR3 is TGCGCCAGCAGCTTGATCGGGACTAGAGACGAGACCCAGTACTTC. It yields the protein CASSLIGTRDETQYF. The V and J genes are TRBV5-1 and TRBJ2-5, with 8 positions matching TRBD2. The CDR3 totals 15 residues. With 1 base clipped from V and 5 bases from J, the junction kept 7 bases outside the gene matches. CDR1 is SGHRS and CDR2 is YFSETQ in the germline V gene.

The gene calls are TRBV3-1 (or the pseudogene TRBV3-2) and TRBJ2-1, with 12 nucleotides matching TRBD2. V shed 0 bases, J shed 3 bases, and the junction held 6 bases outside the gene matches. The germline gives CDR1 LGHDT, CDR2 YNNKEL (reference sequence). This CDR3 is 18 amino acids long. This CDR3 is CASSQDSLAGGLYNEQFF. The CDR3 region has the DNA TGTGCCAGCAGCCAAGATAGTCTAGCGGGGGGGCTCTACAATGAGCAGTTCTTC.

J is TRBJ2-1 and V is TRBV27, with D perhaps assigned TRBD1 or TRBD2 (5 bases each). The CDR3 length is 14 residues. Germline V gives CDR1 MNHEY, CDR2 SMNVEV (reference sequence). The V end lost 4 bases, the J end lost 4 bases, and 11 bases lay between the germline ends. The CDR3 protein is CASSSGAGYNEQFF. The CDR3 bases are TGTGCCAGCAGTTCCGGGGCAGGTTACAATGAGCAGTTCTTC.

This rearrangement joins TRBV18 to TRBJ1-2; D unclear. The CDR3 length is 17 residues. The V and J ends lost 3 bases and 4 bases respectively, with 21 bases between them. CDR1 KGHSH and CDR2 LQKENI come from the germline V gene. CDR3 in DNA: TGTGCCAGCTCACCCACCTCTCGCTCGATGAGGATCTATGGCTACACCTTC. Translated: CASSPTSRSMRIYGYTF.

The V and J genes are TRBV27 and TRBJ1-2; no reliable D call. Germline assignment: CDR1 MNHEY and CDR2 SMNVEV (reference sequence). Trimming left V 0 bases short and J 4 bases short, with 6 bases between. CDR3 length: 13 residues. The chain's CDR3 is CASSLSGSYGYTF. The CDR3 bases are TGTGCCAGCAGTTTATCAGGCAGCTATGGCTACACCTTC.

Here the CDR3 reads CASSYSSNQPQHF. DNA of the CDR3: TGTGCCAGTAGTTATTCCAGCAATCAGCCCCAGCATTTT. The chain couples TRBV19 to TRBJ1-5; D remains unclear. The germline gives CDR1 LNHDA, CDR2 SQIVND (reference sequence). CDR3 size: 13 residues. Trimming left V 5 bases short and J 1 base short, with 6 bases between. The complete variable domain, with remaining parts taken from reference TRBV19 and TRBJ1-5, reads DGGITQSPKYLFRKEGQNVTLSCEQNLNHDAMYWYRQDPGQGLRLIYYSQIVNDFQKGDIAEGYSVSREKKESFPLTVTSAQKNPTAFYLCASSYSSNQPQHFGDGTRLSIL.

This chain connects TRBV10-1 to TRBJ2-7, with TRBD2 matching 9 bases. The CDR3 totals 15 residues. The V segment lost 5 bases and the J segment 0 bases; nucleotides outside the gene matches: 5. Germline lookup yields CDR1 WNHNN and CDR2 SYGVQD (reference sequence). CDR3 sequence (DNA): TGCGCCAGCAGTCGCCTAGCGGGGTCCTCCTACGAGCAGTACTTC. It translates to CASSRLAGSSYEQYF.

V and J are TRBV2 and TRBJ1-6, with D unclear. V lost 1 base, J lost 6 bases, and 10 bases lay in between. Germline V lookup: CDR1 SNHLY, CDR2 FYNNEI. This CDR3 has 15 residues. CDR3 nucleotides: TGTGCCAGCAGTGAAGAGGCAGGAATTAATTCACCCCTCCACTTT. This gives the protein CASSEEAGINSPLHF.

The chain employs TRBV9 and TRBJ2-3; 10 bases are shared with TRBD2. This CDR3 has 15 amino acids. CDR1 and CDR2 from the germline V gene are SGDLS and YYNGEE. V lost 2 bases, J lost 1 base, and 1 base stayed unmatched. CDR3 in amino acids: CASSVSGGGTDTQYF. CDR3 nucleotides: TGTGCCAGCAGCGTGAGCGGGGGGGGCACAGATACGCAGTATTTT.

The chain combines TRBV10-3 with TRBJ1-6; the D gene is possibly TRBD1 (5 bases). The CDR3 is made up of 14 amino acids. Germline V lookup: CDR1 ENHRY, CDR2 SYGVKD. The V gene lost 2 bases and the J gene lost 14 bases, with 16 bases spanning the gap. The CDR3 coding sequence is TGTGCCATCAGTGAGGGGTGGGGGAGGATCACCCTCCACTTT. The encoded protein is CAISEGWGRITLHF.

Here the CDR3 reads CASRTGGTVNEQFF. The CDR3 DNA reads TGTGCCAGCAGGACGGGTGGGACAGTCAATGAGCAGTTCTTC. The chain couples TRBV25-1 to TRBJ2-1; TRBD1 aligns across 7 bases. The germline V gene encodes CDR1 MGHDK and CDR2 SYGVNS. The CDR3 covers 14 residues. V gave up 6 bases and J gave up 6 bases; unmatched junction bases: 8.

CDR3 nucleotides: TGTGCCTGGAGGGAGGGATTTTACAATGAGCAGTTCTTC. Amino acids: CAWREGFYNEQFF. The rearrangement uses TRBV30 and TRBJ2-1; D may be TRBD2 (6 bases). CDR1 and CDR2 from the germline V gene are GTSNPN and SVGIG (reference sequence). The CDR3 contains 13 residues. The V gene lost 3 bases and the J gene lost 4 bases, with 10 bases spanning the gap.

The V call is TRBV29-1, the J call TRBJ2-3; 11 nucleotides align to TRBD2. Losses at the gene ends were 2 bases for V and 2 bases for J; bases not matched to a gene: 3. CDR1 SQVTM and CDR2 ANQGSEA come from the germline V gene. This CDR3 region has 15 residues. In DNA, the CDR3 is TGCAGCGTTGAAATAGCGGGGGGGCCCACAGATACGCAGTATTTT. Its translation: CSVEIAGGPTDTQYF.